Following are 26 T cell receptor beta chains from one sample sequenced in a study of radiation and T cells in renal cell carcinoma. TCRdb's copy holds only in-frame clones and misses some; the assay was immunoSEQ multiplex PCR. The sample carries about 140,000 clones, roughly 83% recorded once. Indicated time point: baseline pretreatment blood. Specified treatment: 15 Gy SBRT to primary tumor, nephrectomy 4 weeks later. The sample here was blood, taken from a patient whose treatment included radiotherapy and nephrectomy. Receptors originate from a woman in her forties or fifties with renal cell carcinoma.

The rearrangement links TRBV4-3 to TRBJ1-1; the D gene is possibly TRBD1 (6 bases). V shed 1 base and J shed 1 base, with 10 bases lying between them. This CDR3 region has 15 residues. Germline CDR1 LGHNA, CDR2 YSLEER. The CDR3 coding sequence is TGCGCCAGCAGCCAAGCCAGGGGTAGGAACACTGAAGCTTTCTTT. This sequence encodes CASSQARGRNTEAFF.

This sequence joins TRBV19 and TRBJ1-2, with D unclear. Germline CDR1 and CDR2: LNHDA and SQIVND (reference sequence). The V end was cut by 3 bases, the J end by 8 bases, with 13 bases between. This CDR3 region has 13 residues. The CDR3 DNA is TGTGCCAGTAGTATCCCCAGGTTTGGAGGCTACACCTTC. It yields the protein CASSIPRFGGYTF.

This clone was detected only once. V is TRBV9 and J is TRBJ2-7; weak D call: TRBD2 (6 bases). Germline-derived CDR1 and CDR2 are SGDLS and YYNGEE. Trimming shortened V by 0 bases and J by 6 bases, and 13 bases separated the two germline ends. CDR3 size: 14 residues. The CDR3 is CASSVGPTRGEQYF. The CDR3 nucleotides read TGTGCCAGCAGCGTAGGACCGACTAGGGGCGAGCAGTACTTC.

The chain links TRBV28 to TRBJ1-2; 9 nucleotides match TRBD1. V lost 6 bases to trimming and J lost 2 bases; unmatched junction nucleotides: 4. This CDR3 has 14 amino acids. Germline V lookup: CDR1 MDHEN, CDR2 SYDVKM. The CDR3 loop reads CASSTGQGNYGYTF. The CDR3 region has the DNA TGTGCCAGCAGCACGGGACAGGGAAACTATGGCTACACCTTC.

The rearrangement uses TRBV21-1 and TRBJ2-3; the table calls TRBD2, which could not be checked here. TRBV21-1 is a documented pseudogene. This CDR3 spans 16 amino acids. The CDR3 here is CASSNSFAGETDTQYF. The CDR3 DNA reads as TGTGCCAGCAGCAATTCGTTCGCCGGGGAGACAGATACGCAGTATTTT.

This clone was detected a few times. The chain combines TRBV7-9 with TRBJ2-2, with D perhaps given as TRBD1 or TRBD2 (5 bases each). Trimming removed 8 bases at V and 4 bases at J, with 11 bases between. Germline-derived CDR1 and CDR2 are SEHNR and FQNEAQ (reference sequence). The length of the CDR3 is 13 residues. The CDR3 DNA follows: TGTGCCAGCGCCGGGACCGTCACCGGGGAGCTGTTTTTT. Translating it yields CASAGTVTGELFF.

The chain carries TRBV7-2 and TRBJ2-7; the match to TRBD2 covers 11 bases. Per the germline V gene, CDR1 is SGHTA and CDR2 is FQGNSA. The CDR3 is made up of 14 amino acids. The V and J ends lost 4 bases and 3 bases, in that order; junction bases with no gene match: 2. CDR3: CASSWTSGHYEQYF. CDR3 in DNA: TGTGCCAGCAGCTGGACTAGCGGGCACTACGAGCAGTACTTC.

The genes are TRBV30 and TRBJ2-7, with a possible D match to TRBD1 (5 bases). Germline V gives CDR1 GTSNPN, CDR2 SVGIG (reference sequence). With 1 base removed from V and 1 base from J, the gap between germline ends came to 14 bases. The CDR3 length is 15 residues. CDR3 loop: CAWSAGLTASYEQYF. CDR3 bases: TGTGCCTGGAGTGCCGGGTTGACAGCGTCCTACGAGCAGTACTTC.

V gene TRBV9 combines with J gene TRBJ2-1, with no clear D. This CDR3 comprises 15 residues. Trimming shortened V by 0 bases and J by 2 bases, and 9 bases separated the two germline ends. The germline V gene has CDR1 SGDLS and CDR2 YYNGEE. CDR3 sequence reads: CASSVEWFPYNEQFF. In DNA form, the CDR3 reads TGTGCCAGCAGCGTAGAATGGTTCCCCTACAATGAGCAGTTCTTC.

The chain combines TRBV29-1 with TRBJ1-1; D not certain. Per germline, CDR1 SQVTM and CDR2 ANQGSEA. V dropped 7 bases and J dropped 1 base, with 10 bases sitting between them. The CDR3 length is 12 residues. CDR3 sequence reads: CSGFGGNTEAFF. The CDR3 region has the DNA TGCAGCGGCTTCGGAGGGAACACTGAAGCTTTCTTT.

The gene calls are TRBV10-3 and TRBJ2-7; the match to TRBD1 covers 7 bases. V shed 6 bases and J 0 bases; nucleotides not matched to a gene: 5. There are 14 residues in the CDR3. Germline V gives CDR1 ENHRY, CDR2 SYGVKD. The CDR3 here is CAISPGTDSYEQYF. The CDR3 nucleotides are TGTGCCATCAGCCCCGGGACAGACTCCTACGAGCAGTACTTC.

In this sample, this clone turned up once. V gene TRBV7-9 combines with J gene TRBJ1-2; possible D gene TRBD1, 5 bases. The CDR3 runs 14 residues. V was clipped by 3 bases and J by 6 bases, with 14 bases between them. CDR1 and CDR2 from the germline V gene are SEHNR and FQNEAQ (reference sequence). CDR3 sequence (DNA): TGTGCCAGCAGCTTCCCGGCGCAGGGCGATGGCTACACCTTC. Its protein product is CASSFPAQGDGYTF.

The chain employs TRBV19 and TRBJ2-1; 12 bases align to TRBD2. In germline, CDR1 is LNHDA, CDR2 SQIVND (reference sequence). Unmatched junction bases numbered 3, after V lost 6 bases and J lost 6 bases. The CDR3 totals 14 residues. The CDR3 is CASRGLAGRNEQFF. The CDR3 DNA reads TGTGCCAGTAGGGGACTAGCGGGTCGCAATGAGCAGTTCTTC.

The rearrangement joins TRBV4-3 to TRBJ1-5; D is uncertain. The CDR3 extends over 15 amino acids. Germline CDR1 and CDR2: LGHNA and YSLEER. The V end was cut by 0 bases, the J end by 5 bases, with 11 bases between. CDR3 sequence (DNA): TGCGCCAGCAGCCAAGATGCCCTTGGCGATCAGCCCCAGCATTTT. This translates into CASSQDALGDQPQHF.

The chain recombines TRBV14 with TRBJ2-2; D ambiguous. The CDR3 is made up of 14 amino acids. The germline V gene encodes CDR1 SGHDN and CDR2 FVKESK. V lost 0 bases and J lost 5, with 7 bases in between. CDR3 amino acids: CASSQDVRTGELFF. The CDR3 DNA reads as TGTGCCAGCAGCCAAGACGTCAGGACCGGGGAGCTGTTTTTT.

J is TRBJ2-7 and V is TRBV5-6; D is possibly TRBD1 or TRBD2 (6 bases each). The CDR3 extends over 15 amino acids. The germline V gene encodes CDR1 SGHDT and CDR2 YYEEEE. Trimming cost V 2 bases and J 1 base, with 13 bases left between them. The CDR3 protein is CASSLNLGGSYEQYF. The CDR3 region has the DNA TGTGCCAGCAGCTTAAACCTAGGGGGGTCCTACGAGCAGTACTTC.

V and J are TRBV5-1 and TRBJ1-2, with 9 bases that match TRBD1. Germline V CDR1 and CDR2: SGHRS, YFSETQ. The CDR3 length is 14 residues. After removal of 3 bases from V and 4 bases from J, the junction contained 4 bases not matched to a gene. The CDR3 DNA sequence: TGCGCCAGCAGCTCGGGACAGGGCGGCTATGGCTACACCTTC. This gives the protein CASSSGQGGYGYTF.

This rearrangement joins TRBV7-9 to TRBJ1-5; D is uncertain. The CDR3 extends over 13 amino acids. In germline, CDR1 is SEHNR, CDR2 FQNEAQ (reference sequence). V dropped 5 bases and J dropped 7 bases, with 12 bases sitting between them. Written as DNA, the CDR3 is TGTGCCAGCAGCCCGCTTCGGAGCCAGCCCCAGCATTTT. Translating it yields CASSPLRSQPQHF.

The gene calls are TRBV5-1 and TRBJ1-2, with 8 bases identical to TRBD1. The CDR3 spans 13 residues. V shed 4 bases, J shed 8 bases, and the junction held 7 bases outside the gene matches. Germline V gene data show CDR1 as SGHRS and CDR2 as YFSETQ. CDR3: CASSPGQVKGYTF. The CDR3 DNA is TGCGCCAGCAGCCCGGGACAGGTGAAGGGCTACACCTTC. Full variable domain (missing parts from reference TRBV5-1 and TRBJ1-2): KAGVTQTPRYLIKTRGQQVTLSCSPISGHRSVSWYQQTPGQGLQFLFEYFSETQRNKGNFPGRFSGRQFSNSRSEMNVSTLELGDSALYLCASSPGQVKGYTFGSGTRLTVV.

The rearrangement joins TRBV28 to TRBJ1-4; 10 bases are a match to TRBD1. J was trimmed by 6 bases and V by 5 bases; bases with no gene match: 9. The CDR3 is 16 amino acids. Germline CDR1 is MDHEN and CDR2 is SYDVKM. The CDR3 DNA reads as TGTGCCAGCAGTCCTACGTTCGGGACAGGGGATGAAAAACTGTTTTTT. Its protein product is CASSPTFGTGDEKLFF.

The chain carries TRBV2 and TRBJ2-7; tentatively, D is TRBD2 (6 bases). Germline assignment: CDR1 SNHLY and CDR2 FYNNEI. The germline V and J ends were trimmed by 7 bases and 1 base, with 17 bases remaining between them. CDR3 size: 15 residues. The CDR3 DNA reads as TGTGCCAGCACCTCATGGGGGACTTCGTCCTACGAGCAGTACTTC. It specifies CASTSWGTSSYEQYF.

The V call is TRBV6-5, the J call TRBJ2-7, with D maybe TRBD1 (5 bases). V was clipped by 2 bases and J by 9 bases, with 8 bases between them. CDR1 and CDR2 from the germline V gene are MNHEY and SVGAGI. There are 11 residues in the CDR3. As DNA, the CDR3 is TGTGCCAGCAGTTACGGGCAGGGGCAGTACTTC. Its protein product is CASSYGQGQYF.

The chain is built from TRBV5-6 and TRBJ2-1; 8 bases align to TRBD2. The length of the CDR3 is 15 residues. The junction had 7 bases not matched to a gene; V was cut back by 0 bases and J by 8 bases. The germline V gene has CDR1 SGHDT and CDR2 YYEEEE. The CDR3 region is CASSLALAGNYEQFF. The CDR3 nucleotides are TGTGCCAGCAGCTTGGCATTAGCGGGAAACTATGAGCAGTTCTTC.

This clone was detected only once. The chain has TRBV5-6 and TRBJ2-7, with 7 bases fitting TRBD1. Losses at the gene ends were 4 bases for V and 5 bases for J; bases not matched to a gene: 6. The CDR3 length is 13 residues. CDR1 and CDR2 from the germline V gene are SGHDT and YYEEEE. The CDR3 DNA sequence: TGTGCCAGCAGCCAAACTGACAGGGACGAGCAGTACTTC. It is translated as CASSQTDRDEQYF.

This chain joins TRBV11-2 and TRBJ2-1, with 9 positions matching TRBD1. Germline CDR1 SGHAT, CDR2 FQNNGV. The trim removed 4 bases at V and 2 bases at J, leaving 6 bases unmatched. This CDR3 region has 16 residues. The CDR3 region is CASSSGTGRPYNEQFF. CDR3 nucleotides: TGTGCCAGCAGCTCGGGGACAGGGAGGCCCTACAATGAGCAGTTCTTC.

The chain uses TRBV7-2 and TRBJ2-5; TRBD2 might be the D (5 bases). The CDR3 sequence is 14 residues long. V lost 2 bases, J lost 2 bases, and 9 bases lay in between. CDR1 and CDR2 (germline): SGHTA, FQGNSA. CDR3 bases: TGTGCCAGCAGCTTATCACTAGATCAAGAGACCCAGTACTTC. Amino acid sequence: CASSLSLDQETQYF.